This TCR beta chain was found in a study of cytomegalovirus exposure and HLA in healthy donors. Study results and limitations: Among the most significant clusters, several appeared linked to common viral pathogens in a later analysis. Reports state that TCR beta sequences accurately predicted most subjects' HLA-A and HLA-B alleles.

About this clone itself: Its antigen is unknown.

The PCR was carried out with 60 Vbeta primers and 13 Jbeta primers. The repertoire was sequenced with immunoSEQ multiplex PCR; TCRdb's copy has only in-frame clones and lacks some. Of roughly 56,000 clones listed, over 75% are singletons. CDR3 size: 14 residues. This chain uses TRBV21-1 with TRBJ1-4; the table calls TRBD1, which could not be checked here. TRBV21-1 constitutes a pseudogene. The sample taken for sequencing was PBMCs. The source of this sequence is a boy aged 5 to 17 in good health and CMV-seropositive. The CDR3 nucleotides read TGTGCCAGCAGCAGGGGCGTAGCTAATGAAAAACTGTTTTTT. This encodes CASSRGVANEKLFF.